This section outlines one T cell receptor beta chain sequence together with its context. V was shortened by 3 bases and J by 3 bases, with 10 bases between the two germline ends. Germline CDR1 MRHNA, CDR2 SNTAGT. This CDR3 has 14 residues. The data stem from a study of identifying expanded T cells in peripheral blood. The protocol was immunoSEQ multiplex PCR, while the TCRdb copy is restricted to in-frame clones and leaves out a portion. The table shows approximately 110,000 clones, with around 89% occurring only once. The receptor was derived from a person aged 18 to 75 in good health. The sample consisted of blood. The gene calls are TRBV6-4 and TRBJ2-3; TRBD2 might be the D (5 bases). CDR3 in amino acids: CASSEAAQTDTQYF. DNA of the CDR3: TGTGCCAGCAGTGAAGCGGCTCAGACAGATACGCAGTATTTT.